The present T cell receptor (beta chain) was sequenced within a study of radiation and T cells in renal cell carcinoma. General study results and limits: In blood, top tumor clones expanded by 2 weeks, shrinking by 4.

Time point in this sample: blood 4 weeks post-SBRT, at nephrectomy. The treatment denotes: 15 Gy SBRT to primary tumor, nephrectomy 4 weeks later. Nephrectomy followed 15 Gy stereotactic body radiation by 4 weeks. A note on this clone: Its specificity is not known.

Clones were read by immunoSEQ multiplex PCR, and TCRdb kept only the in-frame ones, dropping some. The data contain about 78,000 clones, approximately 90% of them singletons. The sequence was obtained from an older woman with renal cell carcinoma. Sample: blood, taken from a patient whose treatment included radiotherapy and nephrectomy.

CDR3 nucleotide sequence: TGTGCCAGCAGTTACCTCGGGGGGGCGACCACCGGGGAGCTGTTTTTT. Encoded protein: CASSYLGGATTGELFF. V usage is TRBV6-6 and J usage is TRBJ2-2, with 8 bases identical to TRBD2. Per germline, CDR1 MNHNY and CDR2 SVGAGI (reference sequence). The CDR3 runs 16 residues. J was trimmed by 4 bases and V by 2 bases; bases with no gene match: 6.